This is a list of T cell receptor beta chains from one sample in a study of blood T cells in healthy people across ages. TCRdb passed the 5' RACE reads through MiXCR, listing each CDR3 protein once. The data show about 1.6 million distinct CDR3 sequences, with about 35% seen just once and 11% held by the top ten. Sequencing was carried out using blood. Receptor source: a woman aged 30 to 39 in good health. Each CDR3 is given with its conserved first and last residue.

v_call: TRBV20-1; j_call: TRBJ2-1; cdr3_aa: CSAPPMGVAGDTAYNEQFF
v_call: TRBV5-1; j_call: TRBJ2-7; cdr3_aa: CASSLERNNYEQYF
v_call: TRBV7-9; j_call: TRBJ2-7; cdr3_aa: CASSLEPATYEQYF
v_call: TRBV12-3/TRBV12-4; j_call: TRBJ1-3; cdr3_aa: CASRTAGTVIGNTIYF
v_call: TRBV4-1; j_call: TRBJ2-7; cdr3_aa: CASSQDRNRLSASYEQYF
v_call: TRBV3-1; j_call: TRBJ2-2; cdr3_aa: CASSQDVRGTGELFF
v_call: TRBV21-1; j_call: -; cdr3_aa: CASSQAFASGGLLQETQYF
v_call: TRBV25-1; j_call: TRBJ2-1; cdr3_aa: CASRGGHYNEQFF
v_call: TRBV3-1; j_call: TRBJ2-5; cdr3_aa: CASSEAGGQRETQYF
v_call: TRBV5-1; j_call: TRBJ2-3; cdr3_aa: CASTAWAPNTDTQYF
v_call: TRBV7-2; j_call: TRBJ1-1; cdr3_aa: CASSARSGSTEAFF
v_call: TRBV18; j_call: TRBJ2-7; cdr3_aa: CASSPPTPSYEQYF
v_call: TRBV7-9; j_call: TRBJ2-6; cdr3_aa: CASIQRDSRTSGANVLTF
v_call: TRBV3-1; j_call: -; cdr3_aa: CVSSPRDRTQETQYF
v_call: TRBV27; j_call: TRBJ2-1; cdr3_aa: CASITSGVPGPSNEQFF
v_call: TRBV2; j_call: TRBJ1-1; cdr3_aa: CASEGQGDSEAFF
v_call: TRBV20-1; j_call: TRBJ2-4; cdr3_aa: CSARRARAGEDIQYF
v_call: TRBV20-1; j_call: TRBJ2-3; cdr3_aa: CSAREVRGGANTQYF
v_call: TRBV4-1; j_call: TRBJ1-5; cdr3_aa: CASSQQLRASNQPQHF
v_call: TRBV9; j_call: TRBJ1-1; cdr3_aa: CASSVVGDAAPEAFF
v_call: TRBV9; j_call: TRBJ1-1; cdr3_aa: CASSPTTANTEAFF
v_call: TRBV27; j_call: TRBJ2-3; cdr3_aa: CASSPTGTHADTQYF
v_call: TRBV29-1; j_call: TRBJ1-1; cdr3_aa: CSADEGGPMNTEAFF
v_call: TRBV10-3; j_call: TRBJ1-2; cdr3_aa: CAISPGFYGYTF
v_call: TRBV4-2; j_call: TRBJ2-5; cdr3_aa: CASSQGGSGSQETQYF
v_call: TRBV7-9; j_call: TRBJ1-4; cdr3_aa: CASRPSGGRGNEKLFF
v_call: TRBV6-6; j_call: TRBJ2-1; cdr3_aa: CASSYSSGDPSYNEQFF
v_call: TRBV28; j_call: TRBJ1-1; cdr3_aa: CASSPGQHTEAFF
v_call: TRBV3-1; j_call: TRBJ1-5; cdr3_aa: CASSQGGAVGNQPQHF
v_call: TRBV29-1; j_call: TRBJ2-5; cdr3_aa: CSATTSGGVRYQETQYF
v_call: TRBV25-1; j_call: TRBJ1-1; cdr3_aa: CASSDGQMNTEAFF